These T cell receptor beta chains were read from a single sample in a study of cytomegalovirus exposure and HLA in healthy donors. The repertoire was sequenced with immunoSEQ multiplex PCR; TCRdb's copy has only in-frame clones and lacks some. This table has about 140,000 clones, 80% appearing once. The sample consisted of PBMCs. The receptors were gathered from a young man in good health. The CDR3 runs from the conserved cysteine through the conserved F or W. D genes are given only for firm matches. The size field is filled for only some rows; it gives once, few, many or a size class.

.	TRBV6-1	.	TRBJ2-5	TGTGCCAGCAGTGAACCCCTCGGGGTAGGGTGGGAGACCCAGTACTTC	CASSEPLGVGWETQYF
TRBD2	TRBV7-9	.	TRBJ2-3	TGTGCCAGCAGCTATGCGTACGGCGGGAGGGCCTCCCCTGGAGATACGCAGTATTTT	CASSYAYGGRASPGDTQYF
.	TRBV6-1	few	TRBJ1-4	TGTGCCAGCAGCGGAGTTGCAACTAATGAAAAACTGTTTTTT	CASSGVATNEKLFF
.	TRBV2	.	TRBJ1-3	TGTGCCAGCAAAGTCGAGGCCCACTCTGGAAACACCATATATTTT	CASKVEAHSGNTIYF
.	TRBV7-9	.	TRBJ2-3	TGTGCCAGCAGCTTTGTACTCCCCGGGGATACGCAGTATTTT	CASSFVLPGDTQYF
.	TRBV7-2	once	TRBJ2-2	TGTGCCAGCAGCCCCAGGGGTATACTCAACACCGGGGAGCTGTTTTTT	CASSPRGILNTGELFF
TRBD2	TRBV20-1	.	TRBJ2-7	TGCAGTGCTAGTCCCGGGAGGGAGCAGTACTTC	CSASPGREQYF
TRBD1	TRBV6-1	once	TRBJ2-2	TGTGCCAGCAGTGAACAGGGGGCGAGTACCGGGGAGCTGTTTTTT	CASSEQGASTGELFF
TRBD2	TRBV6-4	.	TRBJ2-1	TGTGCCAGCAGTGAAAGACTAGCGGGTGAGCAGTTCTTC	CASSERLAGEQFF
.	TRBV18	.	TRBJ1-3	TGTGCCAGCTCACCACAGGGGGACACCATATATTTT	CASSPQGDTIYF
.	TRBV27	.	TRBJ1-3	TGTGCCAGCAGTCTACGGCGGGGCTCTGGAAACACCATATATTTT	CASSLRRGSGNTIYF
.	TRBV28	.	TRBJ1-2	TGTGCCAGCTATGGGAGGCCCCTAGGCTACACCTTC	CASYGRPLGYTF
TRBD2	TRBV9	once	TRBJ2-3	TGTGCCAGCAGCGTCACTAGCGGGAGACCTGCAGATACGCAGTATTTT	CASSVTSGRPADTQYF
TRBD1	TRBV2	.	TRBJ2-5	TGTGCCAGCAGCCCAGGGCCGGGACAGGGGAAGGCTGCGGAGACCCAGTACTTC	CASSPGPGQGKAAETQYF
.	TRBV11-3	.	TRBJ1-3	TGTGCCAGCAGCTTAGTGGGGAGCTCTGGAAACACCATATATTTT	CASSLVGSSGNTIYF
.	TRBV5-1	.	TRBJ2-6	TGCGCCAGCACTTCCGGGTCTGGGGCCAACGTCCTGACTTTC	CASTSGSGANVLTF
TRBD2	TRBV4-3	.	TRBJ2-7	TGCGCCAGCAGTTCCGGGACTAGCGAAGCATACGAGCAGTACTTC	CASSSGTSEAYEQYF
TRBD2	TRBV7-9	.	TRBJ2-7	TGTGCCAGCAGCTCTCCCGGGACTAGCTACGAGCAGTACTTC	CASSSPGTSYEQYF
.	TRBV7-9	.	TRBJ2-7	TGTTCCAGCAGCTTAGTGAGCTCTGGGCTATACGAGCAGTACTTC	CSSSLVSSGLYEQYF
.	TRBV6-5	.	TRBJ1-5	TGTGCCAGCAGTTACCAGGGTCTCAATCAGCCCCAGCATTTT	CASSYQGLNQPQHF
.	TRBV30	.	TRBJ1-2	TGTGCCTGGACGCAAGGGACTTGGGGCTACACCTTC	CAWTQGTWGYTF
TRBD1	TRBV7-9	few	TRBJ1-5	TGTTCCAGCAGCGGGACAGGCAATCAGCCCCAGCATTTT	CSSSGTGNQPQHF
TRBD1	TRBV4-1	few	TRBJ2-5	TGCGCCAGCAGCCAAGAACAGGGGTGGGGAGAGACCCAGTACTTC	CASSQEQGWGETQYF
TRBD1	TRBV5-7	.	TRBJ2-1	TGTGCCAGCAGCTTACCGGGACAGTGGGAGAACAATGAGCAGTTCTTC	CASSLPGQWENNEQFF
TRBD1	TRBV5-1	.	TRBJ1-5	TGCGCCAGCAGCGCGACAGGGGGCGACAATCAGCCCCAGCATTTT	CASSATGGDNQPQHF
.	TRBV7-6	.	TRBJ2-7	TGTGCCAGCAGCCCCTGGGGGGAACTTCTGGGGGAGCAGTACTTC	CASSPWGELLGEQYF
TRBD2	TRBV7-9	.	TRBJ2-1	TGTGCCAGCAGCCCAAGGACTAGCGGGACGAACAATGAGCAGTTCTTC	CASSPRTSGTNNEQFF
TRBD2	TRBV11-2	.	TRBJ2-1	TGTGCCAGCACCCTCACTAGCGGGAGCAATGAGCAGTTCTTC	CASTLTSGSNEQFF
TRBD2	TRBV27	once	TRBJ2-5	TGTGCCAGCAGTCCTCCGGGGGGGTACCAAGAGACCCAGTACTTC	CASSPPGGYQETQYF
.	TRBV11-3	.	TRBJ2-3	TGTGCCAGCAGCTTGGTTAGCGGTAGCACAGATACGCAGTATTTT	CASSLVSGSTDTQYF
TRBD2	TRBV27	few	TRBJ2-7	TGTGCCAGCAGTACTAGCGGGAGATTAAACGAGCAGTACTTC	CASSTSGRLNEQYF
.	TRBV18	.	TRBJ1-5	TGTGCCAGCTCACCTGTTTCGGGGGGCAATCAGCCCCAGCATTTT	CASSPVSGGNQPQHF
.	TRBV28	once	TRBJ2-3	TGTGCCAGCAGTTCGTACACAGATACGCAGTATTTT	CASSSYTDTQYF
.	TRBV10-1	.	TRBJ2-3	TGCGCCAGCAGTTCCGAGCGCTACCCTTGCACAGATACGCAGTATTTT	CASSSERYPCTDTQYF
TRBD2	TRBV11-2	once	TRBJ2-7	TGTGCCAGCAGCTTACCCTCACTAGCGGGAGGGCGTCAATACTTC	CASSLPSLAGGRQYF
.	TRBV6-5	.	TRBJ2-5	TGTGCCAGCAGTTACTCGTATATACGGGGGACCCAGTACTTC	CASSYSYIRGTQYF
TRBD1	TRBV28	.	TRBJ2-7	TGTGCCAGCAGTTTGGATCGGGACAGCTCCTACGAGCAGTACTTC	CASSLDRDSSYEQYF
.	TRBV6-6	.	TRBJ2-1	TGTGCCAGCAGTTACTCTAGTGAGCAGTTCTTC	CASSYSSEQFF
TRBD1	TRBV4-1	.	TRBJ2-5	TGCGCCAGCAGCCAAAACAGGGGGATCCAAGAGACCCAGTACTTC	CASSQNRGIQETQYF
TRBD2	TRBV7-2	.	TRBJ2-6	TGTGCCAGCAGCCCCCACGCGGGGGGCGCTGGGGCCAACGTCCTGACTTTC	CASSPHAGGAGANVLTF
TRBD2	TRBV7-2	.	TRBJ2-3	TGTGCCAGCAGGAGCACTAGCGTTACGCAGTATTTT	CASRSTSVTQYF
TRBD2	TRBV29-1	.	TRBJ2-1	TGCAGCGTGAGCGGGGGACAAGCATCCTACAATGAGCAGTTCTTC	CSVSGGQASYNEQFF
.	TRBV9	once	TRBJ2-1	TGTGCCAGCAGCGTAGCTTTCAAGGGGAGGCATGAGCAGTTCTTC	CASSVAFKGRHEQFF
TRBD1	TRBV7-7	.	TRBJ1-3	TGTGCTAGCAGCTTAGCGAGGGGGCTCGGAAACACCATATATTTT	CASSLARGLGNTIYF
TRBD2	TRBV6-4	.	TRBJ2-1	TGTGCCAGCAGTGACGGCGGGGGCTCCTACAATGAGCAGTTCTTC	CASSDGGGSYNEQFF
TRBD2	TRBV19	.	TRBJ2-5	TGTGCCAGTAGTAAGCCGGCGGGACTAGAAGAGACCCAGTACTTC	CASSKPAGLEETQYF
TRBD1	TRBV19	.	TRBJ1-1	TGTGCCAGTAGGGGGACAGGCAGGACGTCCACTGAAGCTTTCTTT	CASRGTGRTSTEAFF
.	TRBV29-1	.	TRBJ1-1	TGCAGCGTTGAAGATGGGGGGTTGAGTGAAGCTTTCTTT	CSVEDGGLSEAFF
.	TRBV4-1	.	TRBJ1-2	TGCGCCAGCAGCCAAGATAGGCGGCCCGGCCGTCATGGCTACACCTTC	CASSQDRRPGRHGYTF
TRBD1	TRBV6-1	.	TRBJ2-3	TGTGCCAGCAGAAGAGGACAGGGCTTCACAGATACGCAGTATTTT	CASRRGQGFTDTQYF
.	TRBV27	.	TRBJ2-3	TGTGCCAGCAGTTTAGACAGGCAGGGGTGGGGTCCAGATACGCAGTATTTT	CASSLDRQGWGPDTQYF
.	TRBV7-3	.	TRBJ2-7	TGTGCCAGCAGCTTTGGGGGGGCTGGGTACGAGCAGTACTTC	CASSFGGAGYEQYF
.	TRBV5-8	.	TRBJ1-1	TGTGCCAGCAGCTTGGAACCAGTGAACACTGAAGCTTTCTTT	CASSLEPVNTEAFF
TRBD2	TRBV15	.	TRBJ2-3	TGTGCCACCAGCAGACAAGAGCGGGGGCGGGGGCAGTATTTT	CATSRQERGRGQYF
.	TRBV7-2	.	TRBJ2-5	TGTGCCAGCAGCCTCGGCGGGCGCGGGGAGACCCAGTACTTC	CASSLGGRGETQYF
TRBD2	TRBV5-4	.	TRBJ2-3	TGTGCCAGCAGCTTGGAACTAGCGAACACAGATACGCAGTATTTT	CASSLELANTDTQYF
TRBD2	TRBV5-1	.	TRBJ2-5	TGCGCCAGCAGCCGGGGGGGTCACCAAGAGACCCAGTACTTC	CASSRGGHQETQYF